The clone carrying this T cell receptor beta chain was counted only a few times. These data come from a study of T cells in Graves' hyperthyroidism and ophthalmopathy. Germline CDR1 reads DFQATT; CDR2 reads SNEGSKA (reference sequence). V lost 1 base to trimming and J lost 8 bases; unmatched junction nucleotides: 10. CDR3 size: 17 residues. TCR beta CDR3 sequences were amplified from RNA transcripts. With the HTBI primer set, the TCR CDR3 went through a first round of RT-PCR. TCRdb analysed the multiplex PCR reads with MiXCR anew, one entry per CDR3 protein. The repertoire holds about 540,000 distinct CDR3 sequences, with around 45% as singletons.

Sequenced material: peripheral blood or thyroid tissue (not recorded which). The receptor was isolated from a woman between 18 and 30 years old with Graves' hyperthyroidism. The chain joins TRBV20-1 to TRBJ2-2; TRBD2 matches 13 bases. This chain's CDR3 is CSARGGPGLAGAGELFF. The CDR3, as DNA: TGCAGTGCTAGAGGAGGGCCTGGACTAGCGGGAGCTGGGGAGCTGTTTTTT.